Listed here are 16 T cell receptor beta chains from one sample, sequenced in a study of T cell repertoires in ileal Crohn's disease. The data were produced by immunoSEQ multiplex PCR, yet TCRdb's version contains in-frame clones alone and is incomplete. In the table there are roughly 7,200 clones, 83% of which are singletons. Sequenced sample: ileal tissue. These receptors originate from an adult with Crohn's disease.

CDR3 coding DNA: TGTGCCAGCAGCCGTTCCGGGACATATTACAATGAGCAGTTCTTC. It translates to CASSRSGTYYNEQFF. This rearrangement joins TRBV11-2 to TRBJ2-1; TRBD1 might be the D (6 bases). Trimming took off 5 bases at V and 4 bases at J, with 15 bases between the two ends. The CDR3 runs to 15 residues. Germline-derived CDR1 and CDR2 are SGHAT and FQNNGV. Full variable domain (rest looked up from reference TRBV11-2 and TRBJ2-1): EAGVAQSPRYKIIEKRQSVAFWCNPISGHATLYWYQQILGQGPKLLIQFQNNGVVDDSQLPKDRFSAERLKGVDSTLKIQPAKLEDSAVYLCASSRSGTYYNEQFFGPGTRLTVL.

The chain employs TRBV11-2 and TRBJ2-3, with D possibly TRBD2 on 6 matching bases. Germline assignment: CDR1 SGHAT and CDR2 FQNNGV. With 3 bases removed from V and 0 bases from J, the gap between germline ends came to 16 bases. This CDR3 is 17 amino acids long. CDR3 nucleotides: TGTGCCAGCAGCTTGTACGGGAGAGTTTCTAGCACAGATACGCAGTATTTT. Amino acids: CASSLYGRVSSTDTQYF.

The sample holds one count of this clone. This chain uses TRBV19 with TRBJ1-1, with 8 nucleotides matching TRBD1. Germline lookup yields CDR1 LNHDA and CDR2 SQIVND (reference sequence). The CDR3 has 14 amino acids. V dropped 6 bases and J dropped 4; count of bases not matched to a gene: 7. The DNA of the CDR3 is TGTGCCAGTAGCGCCAGGGGGCGCGGCACTGAAGCTTTCTTT. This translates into CASSARGRGTEAFF.

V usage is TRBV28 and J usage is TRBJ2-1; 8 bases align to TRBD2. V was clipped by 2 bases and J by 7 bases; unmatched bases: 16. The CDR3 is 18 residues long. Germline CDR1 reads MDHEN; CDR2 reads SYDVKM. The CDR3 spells CASSLVGPGRARSNEQFF. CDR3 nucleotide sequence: TGTGCCAGCAGTTTAGTAGGGCCCGGGAGGGCCAGGAGTAATGAGCAGTTCTTC. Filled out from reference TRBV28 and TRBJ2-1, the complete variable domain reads DVKVTQSSRYLVKRTGEKVFLECVQDMDHENMFWYRQDPGLGLRLIYFSYDVKMKEKGDIPEGYSVSREKKERFSLILESASTNQTSMYLCASSLVGPGRARSNEQFFGPGTRLTVL.

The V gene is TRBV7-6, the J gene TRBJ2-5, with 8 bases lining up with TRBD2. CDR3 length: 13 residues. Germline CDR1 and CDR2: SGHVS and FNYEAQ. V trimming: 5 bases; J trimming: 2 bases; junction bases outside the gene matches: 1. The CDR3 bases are TGTGCCAGCAGCCGCGGGAGGCAAGAGACCCAGTACTTC. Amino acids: CASSRGRQETQYF.

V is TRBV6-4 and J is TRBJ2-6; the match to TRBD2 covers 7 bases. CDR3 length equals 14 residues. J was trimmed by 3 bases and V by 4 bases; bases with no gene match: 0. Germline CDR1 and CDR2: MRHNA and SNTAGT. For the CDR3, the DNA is TGTGCCAGCAGTGCGGGAGGTGGGGCCAACGTCCTGACTTTC. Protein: CASSAGGGANVLTF.

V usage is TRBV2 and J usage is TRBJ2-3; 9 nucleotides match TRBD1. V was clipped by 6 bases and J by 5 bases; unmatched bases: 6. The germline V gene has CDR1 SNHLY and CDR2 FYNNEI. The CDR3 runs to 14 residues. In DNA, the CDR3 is TGTGCCAGCAGACCAGGACAGGGGAGAGATACGCAGTATTTT. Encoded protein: CASRPGQGRDTQYF.

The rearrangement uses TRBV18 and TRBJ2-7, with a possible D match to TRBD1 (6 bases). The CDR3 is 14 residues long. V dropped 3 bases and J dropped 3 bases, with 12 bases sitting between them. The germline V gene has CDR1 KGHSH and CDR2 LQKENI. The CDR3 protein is CASSPEPTGYEQYF. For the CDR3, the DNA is TGTGCCAGCTCACCCGAACCGACAGGCTACGAGCAGTACTTC.

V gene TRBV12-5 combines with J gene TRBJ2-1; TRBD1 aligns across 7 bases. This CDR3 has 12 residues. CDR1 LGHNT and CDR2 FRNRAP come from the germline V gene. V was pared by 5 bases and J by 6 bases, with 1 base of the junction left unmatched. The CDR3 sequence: CASGQGVNEQFF. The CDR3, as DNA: TGTGCTAGTGGTCAGGGGGTCAATGAGCAGTTCTTC.

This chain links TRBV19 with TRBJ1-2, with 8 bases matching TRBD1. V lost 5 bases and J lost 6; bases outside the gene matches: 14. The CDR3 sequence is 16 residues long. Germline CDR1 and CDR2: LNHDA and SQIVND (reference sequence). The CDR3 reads CASSVSGTGGLDGYTF. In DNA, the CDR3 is TGTGCCAGTAGTGTATCCGGGACAGGAGGTCTTGATGGCTACACCTTC.

The CDR3, as DNA: TGTGCCAGCAGCCGCATGGACAGGAACACCGGGGAGCTGTTTTTT. Translation gives CASSRMDRNTGELFF. The chain is built from TRBV7-9 and TRBJ2-2; weak D call: TRBD1 (6 bases). V was cut by 5 bases and J by 1 base, with 11 bases left in between. Germline lookup yields CDR1 SEHNR and CDR2 FQNEAQ (reference sequence). CDR3 length: 15 residues. The variable domain in full, with the rest retrieved from reference TRBV7-9 and TRBJ2-2, is DTGVSQNPRHKITKRGQNVTFRCDPISEHNRLYWYRQTLGQGPEFLTYFQNEAQLEKSRLLSDRFSAERPKGSFSTLEIQRTEQGDSAMYLCASSRMDRNTGELFFGEGSRLTVL.

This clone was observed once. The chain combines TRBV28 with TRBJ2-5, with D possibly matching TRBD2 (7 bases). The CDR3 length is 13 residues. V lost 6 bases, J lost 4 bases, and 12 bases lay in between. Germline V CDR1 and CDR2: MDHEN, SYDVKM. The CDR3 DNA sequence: TGTGCCAGCAGGATGGGGGGGCCAGAGACCCAGTACTTC. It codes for CASRMGGPETQYF. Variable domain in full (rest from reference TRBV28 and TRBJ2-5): DVKVTQSSRYLVKRTGEKVFLECVQDMDHENMFWYRQDPGLGLRLIYFSYDVKMKEKGDIPEGYSVSREKKERFSLILESASTNQTSMYLCASRMGGPETQYFGPGTRLLVL.

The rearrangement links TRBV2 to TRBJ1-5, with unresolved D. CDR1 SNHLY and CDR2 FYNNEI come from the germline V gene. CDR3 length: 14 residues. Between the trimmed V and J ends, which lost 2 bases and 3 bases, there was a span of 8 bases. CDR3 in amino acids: CASSERRNNQPQHF. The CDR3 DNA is TGTGCCAGCAGTGAAAGGCGGAACAATCAGCCCCAGCATTTT.

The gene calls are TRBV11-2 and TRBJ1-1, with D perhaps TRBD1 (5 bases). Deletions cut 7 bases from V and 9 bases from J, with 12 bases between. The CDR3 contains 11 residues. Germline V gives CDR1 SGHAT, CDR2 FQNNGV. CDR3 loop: CASTPGGKAFF. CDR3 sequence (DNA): TGTGCCAGCACCCCGGGGGGTAAAGCTTTCTTT.

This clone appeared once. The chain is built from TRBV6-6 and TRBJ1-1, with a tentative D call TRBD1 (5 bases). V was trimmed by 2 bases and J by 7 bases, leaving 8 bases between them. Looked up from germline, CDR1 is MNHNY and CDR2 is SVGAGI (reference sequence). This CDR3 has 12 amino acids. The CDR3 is CASSYGGSEAFF. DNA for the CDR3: TGTGCCAGCAGTTACGGGGGGAGTGAAGCTTTCTTT.

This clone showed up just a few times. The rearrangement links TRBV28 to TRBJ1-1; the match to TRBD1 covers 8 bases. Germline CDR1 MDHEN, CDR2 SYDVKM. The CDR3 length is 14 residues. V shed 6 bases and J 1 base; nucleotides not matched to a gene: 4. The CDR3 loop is CASRMDRENTEAFF. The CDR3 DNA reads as TGTGCCAGCAGAATGGACAGGGAGAACACTGAAGCTTTCTTT.